A selection of T cell receptor beta chains follows, all from one sample in a study of circulating and synovial CD4+ cells in juvenile arthritis. Some clones are missing from TCRdb's copy, which holds only in-frame ones; the method was immunoSEQ multiplex PCR. Of 30,000 to 40,000 clones in the sample, about 95% were seen once. Sequencing was carried out using CD4+ T cells from blood. The receptor set was obtained from a human donor with juvenile idiopathic arthritis. Both conserved end residues are part of each CDR3. D genes are given only for firm matches. The size of a clone is reported for some rows only, either as once, few or many, or as a class for expanded clones.

cdr3_nt	cdr3_aa	v_call	cdr3_length	clone_size	d_call	j_call
TGTGCCAGCAGTGACTCGCTCCAGGGGCCCACCCTGCACTTC	CASSDSLQGPTLHF	TRBV6-4	14	-	-	TRBJ2-7
TGTGCCAGAAAACCGCGGGGCCGGGAGACCCAGTACTTC	CARKPRGRETQYF	TRBV5-3	13	-	-	TRBJ2-5
TGCAGCGCTGGGGGACTTTTGAACACCGGGGAGCTGTTTTTT	CSAGGLLNTGELFF	TRBV29-1	14	-	-	TRBJ2-2
TGCGCCAGCAGCAGGGGGAGCTCCTATAATTCCCCCCTCCACTTT	CASSRGSSYNSPLHF	TRBV4-1	15	-	-	TRBJ1-6
TGTGCCAGCAGTGAAGGGGGCTCCCTGGGGACCGGGGAGCTGTTTTTT	CASSEGGSLGTGELFF	TRBV2	16	-	-	TRBJ2-2
TGCAGTGCCCCGGGGGGCGAGGGCTACACCTTC	CSAPGGEGYTF	TRBV20-1	11	-	-	TRBJ1-2
TGTGCCTGGAGTAGACAGGAAATATCGGTTCAGCCCCAGCATTTT	CAWSRQEISVQPQHF	TRBV30	15	once	-	TRBJ1-5
TGCGCCAGCAGGGCGACATTGAACACCGGGGAGCTGTTTTTT	CASRATLNTGELFF	TRBV10-1	14	-	-	TRBJ2-2
TGTGCCAGCAGCTTGAGGGGGACTAGAGCGCAGTATTTT	CASSLRGTRAQYF	TRBV5-6	13	-	TRBD2	TRBJ2-3
TGCGCCAGCAGCTTGGCAACCCAGACCCAGATTCAGGCCTACGAGCAGTACTTC	CASSLATQTQIQAYEQYF	TRBV5-1	18	-	-	TRBJ2-7
TGTGCCAGCACCACTGTGGGACAGGGACCCTACGAGCAGTACTTC	CASTTVGQGPYEQYF	TRBV28	15	-	TRBD1	TRBJ2-7
TGCAGCGTTGAAGATATGGGACAGCCCCAGCAGTACTTC	CSVEDMGQPQQYF	TRBV29-1	13	-	TRBD1	TRBJ2-5
TGTGCCAGCAGCGTAACCGGGACAGGGGCTTTTACAGATACGCAGTATTTT	CASSVTGTGAFTDTQYF	TRBV9	17	-	TRBD1	TRBJ2-3
TGCGCCAGCAGCCCGGAATTTAGTGGGACAGGGTACCGGGAGACCCAGTACTTC	CASSPEFSGTGYRETQYF	TRBV5-1	18	-	TRBD1	TRBJ2-5
TGTGCCAGCAGCTTGGACAGGGCTGGAAACACCATATATTTT	CASSLDRAGNTIYF	TRBV11-2	14	-	TRBD1	TRBJ1-3
TGTGCCAGCAGCTCCCAGCGGGAGCGAAGGGAGACCCAGTACTTC	CASSSQRERRETQYF	TRBV7-9	15	-	TRBD2	TRBJ2-5
TGTGCCAGTACAGCGGTGAACACCGGGGAGCTGTTTTTT	CASTAVNTGELFF	TRBV19	13	-	-	TRBJ2-2
TGTGCTAGTGGTGGGGTGGGTCGACAGGCCTCCTCCTACAATGAGCAGTTCTTC	CASGGVGRQASSYNEQFF	TRBV12-5	18	-	-	TRBJ2-1
TGTGCCAGCAGTACCTTTACAAACAATGAGCAGTTCTTC	CASSTFTNNEQFF	TRBV6-1	13	-	-	TRBJ2-1
TGTGCCAGCAGTTTAAAGTGGGTTGACAGGGTGCGGAATGAGCAGTTCTTC	CASSLKWVDRVRNEQFF	TRBV27	17	-	TRBD1	TRBJ2-1
TGTGCCAGTAGCCCCAACCCTCAGGCCCCGGGAGACGAGCAGTACTTC	CASSPNPQAPGDEQYF	TRBV19	16	-	-	TRBJ2-7
TGTGCCAGCAGCGAGGGACAGGGGACGGCTTACACCATATATTTT	CASSEGQGTAYTIYF	TRBV9	15	-	TRBD1	TRBJ1-3
TGTGCCAGCAGTGTCCAGGGGAACTATGGCTACACCTTC	CASSVQGNYGYTF	TRBV6-5	13	-	-	TRBJ1-2
TGTGCCAGCAGTCCCGGGACTTATTCCTACAATGAGCAGTTCTTC	CASSPGTYSYNEQFF	TRBV28	15	-	-	TRBJ2-1
TGTGCCAGCAGCCAACAAGAGACCCAGTACTTC	CASSQQETQYF	TRBV7-2	11	-	-	TRBJ2-5
TGTGCCAGCAGTCAAAGACCGGGACTAGCGGTGTACAATGAGCAGTTCTTC	CASSQRPGLAVYNEQFF	TRBV2	17	-	TRBD2	TRBJ2-1
TGTGCCAGCAGCCCCGCGACATTTATGGGGGGCACCGGGGAGCTGTTTTTT	CASSPATFMGGTGELFF	TRBV28	17	-	-	TRBJ2-2
TGCGCCAGCAGCCAAGATGCCGGGTCTGGCTACACCTTC	CASSQDAGSGYTF	TRBV4-1	13	few	-	TRBJ1-2
TGTGCCAGCAGTGCCCGACAGCTGGGAAATTCACCCCTCCACTTT	CASSARQLGNSPLHF	TRBV6-5	15	-	-	TRBJ1-6
TGTGCCAGCAGCTTAAGTCTCCCCGGGGGGACAGGAGCCTACGAGCAGTACTTC	CASSLSLPGGTGAYEQYF	TRBV11-3	18	-	-	TRBJ2-7
TGTGCCAGCAGCTCCGGGACTAGCGGGGGGTTAGAGACCCAGTACTTC	CASSSGTSGGLETQYF	TRBV9	16	-	TRBD2	TRBJ2-5
TGTGCCAGCAACCGAGGCAGGGCACCCTACAATGAGCAGTTCTTC	CASNRGRAPYNEQFF	TRBV7-3	15	-	-	TRBJ2-1
TGTGCCAGCAGCGCAAACAGGGGAACCTACAATGAGCAGTTCTTC	CASSANRGTYNEQFF	TRBV7-3	15	-	TRBD1	TRBJ2-1
TGTGCCAGCAGCTTACGGACAGGGCAAGGAGGTTCACCCCTCCACTTT	CASSLRTGQGGSPLHF	TRBV13	16	-	TRBD1	TRBJ1-6
TGTGCCAGCAGCTTAGACCATGGCGGGACCGTCTCCTACGAGCAGTACTTC	CASSLDHGGTVSYEQYF	TRBV11-1	17	-	-	TRBJ2-7
TGTGCCAGCAGTCCTCCCGACAGGGGGCTCGAAAAACTGTTTTTT	CASSPPDRGLEKLFF	TRBV2	15	-	TRBD1	TRBJ1-4
TGTGCCAGCAGTTACCGGGCTAGCGGGGGAACCCACGAGCAGTACTTC	CASSYRASGGTHEQYF	TRBV6-5	16	-	TRBD2	TRBJ2-7
TGTGCCAGCTCACCGGGGAGCTCCTACGAGCAGTACTTC	CASSPGSSYEQYF	TRBV18	13	once	-	TRBJ2-7
TGTGCCAGCAGCCCCGGGACTAGCGGAAACAATGAGCAGTTCTTC	CASSPGTSGNNEQFF	TRBV7-3	15	-	TRBD2	TRBJ2-1
TGTGCCAGCAGCCAACGGGCTGGGAGAATGAGTTCACCCCTCCACTTT	CASSQRAGRMSSPLHF	TRBV14	16	-	-	TRBJ1-6
TGTGCCAGCAGCTCTCCCCGGGACAGGGGAGGCGAGCAGTACTTC	CASSSPRDRGGEQYF	TRBV7-6	15	-	TRBD1	TRBJ2-7
TGTGCCAGCAGTCCCGGCGTACCAGGGTCCCAGCAGTACTTC	CASSPGVPGSQQYF	TRBV6-1	14	-	-	TRBJ2-7
TGTGCCAGCAGTGAAGGCGGCTATGGCTACACCTTC	CASSEGGYGYTF	TRBV2	12	-	-	TRBJ1-2
TGTGCCAGCAGTTACTCGAGGTTCCATGAGCAGTTCTTC	CASSYSRFHEQFF	TRBV6-6	13	-	-	TRBJ2-1
TGTGCCAGCAGTGAGGCTTCTAGCGGGGGGTACAATGAGCAGTTCTTC	CASSEASSGGYNEQFF	TRBV6-4	16	-	TRBD2	TRBJ2-1
TGTGCCAGCAGCACAGAGGGGAGAGGGCGGGAGTTGGGTTCGGCAGATACGCAGTATTTT	CASSTEGRGRELGSADTQYF	TRBV28	20	-	TRBD2	TRBJ2-3
TGTGCCAGCAGCTCGGACAGGGGGCTCGGCGAGCAGTACTTC	CASSSDRGLGEQYF	TRBV7-9	14	-	TRBD1	TRBJ2-7
TGTGCCAGTATAGGAGACCCTCGGACTAGCGGGAGTCGGGATGAGCAGTTCTTC	CASIGDPRTSGSRDEQFF	TRBV19	18	-	TRBD2	TRBJ2-1
TGTGCCAGCCAAGACAGGGGATACAATGAGCAGTTCTTC	CASQDRGYNEQFF	TRBV19	13	-	TRBD1	TRBJ2-1